This is a list of T cell receptor beta chains from one sample in a study of beta chain features in type 1 diabetes. This table comes from immunoSEQ multiplex PCR, and its TCRdb copy is limited to in-frame clones, with some not included. The data contain about 900,000 clones, about a sixth of them singletons. The sequencing sample was made of naive CD4+ T cells from blood. The receptors were sampled from a woman between 18 and 30 years old in good health. CDR3s include the opening cysteine and the closing phenylalanine or tryptophan. Each record gives: clone size, D gene, J gene, V gene, CDR3 DNA, CDR3 protein. D genes are given only for firm matches. Only part of the rows carry a size: once, few, many, or a class if the clone is expanded.

clone size: few; D gene: .; J gene: TRBJ2-5; V gene: TRBV28; CDR3 DNA: TGTGCCAGCAGTAAGTCCGGCGCAGAGACCCAGTACTTC; CDR3 protein: CASSKSGAETQYF
clone size: .; D gene: .; J gene: TRBJ1-2; V gene: TRBV5-1; CDR3 DNA: TGCGCCAGCAGCTTGGACGGATCTGGCTACACCTTC; CDR3 protein: CASSLDGSGYTF
clone size: .; D gene: .; J gene: TRBJ2-5; V gene: TRBV9; CDR3 DNA: TGTGCCAGCAGCGTAACCGAGAGGCGAGAGACCCAGTACTTC; CDR3 protein: CASSVTERRETQYF
clone size: few; D gene: .; J gene: TRBJ2-2; V gene: TRBV23-1; CDR3 DNA: TGCGCCAGCACGAAATCGCACAGGAGTAACACCGGGGAGCTGTTTTTT; CDR3 protein: CASTKSHRSNTGELFF
clone size: .; D gene: .; J gene: TRBJ2-2; V gene: TRBV7-9; CDR3 DNA: TGTGCCAGCAGCTCATATTCCTCAACCGGGGAGCTGTTTTTT; CDR3 protein: CASSSYSSTGELFF
clone size: .; D gene: .; J gene: TRBJ2-1; V gene: TRBV29-1; CDR3 DNA: TGCAGCGTAATAAGCTTCGATGAGCAGTTCTTC; CDR3 protein: CSVISFDEQFF
clone size: few; D gene: TRBD1; J gene: TRBJ2-5; V gene: TRBV7-9; CDR3 DNA: TGTGCCAGCAGCTTAGCCCCGGGACAGGGGCGGGAGACCCAGTACTTC; CDR3 protein: CASSLAPGQGRETQYF
clone size: few; D gene: .; J gene: TRBJ1-4; V gene: TRBV5-1; CDR3 DNA: TGCGCCAGCAGCTTGGGAGCACAGGGAAAACTGTTTTTT; CDR3 protein: CASSLGAQGKLFF
clone size: .; D gene: .; J gene: TRBJ1-1; V gene: TRBV15; CDR3 DNA: TGTGCCACCAGCAGAGCGGGGAGCACTGAAGCTTTCTTT; CDR3 protein: CATSRAGSTEAFF
clone size: .; D gene: TRBD2; J gene: TRBJ2-5; V gene: TRBV6-6; CDR3 DNA: TGTGCCAGCAGTTACGTTGGACTAGCGGGGAAGACCCAGTACTTC; CDR3 protein: CASSYVGLAGKTQYF
clone size: .; D gene: .; J gene: TRBJ1-1; V gene: TRBV7-2; CDR3 DNA: TGTGCCAGCAGCCTAACGAACACTGAAGCTTTCTTT; CDR3 protein: CASSLTNTEAFF
clone size: few; D gene: .; J gene: TRBJ2-1; V gene: TRBV7-8; CDR3 DNA: TGTGCCAGCAGCTTCAGGACCGCCTACAATGAGCAGTTCTTC; CDR3 protein: CASSFRTAYNEQFF
clone size: .; D gene: .; J gene: TRBJ1-5; V gene: TRBV19; CDR3 DNA: TGTGCCAGTACAGTGGGAGGCCATCAGCCCCAGCATTTT; CDR3 protein: CASTVGGHQPQHF
clone size: .; D gene: TRBD2; J gene: TRBJ2-5; V gene: TRBV20-1; CDR3 DNA: TGCAGTTTAGCGGGGCAAGAGACCCAGTACTTC; CDR3 protein: CSLAGQETQYF
clone size: few; D gene: .; J gene: TRBJ2-3; V gene: TRBV10-3; CDR3 DNA: TGTGCCATCAGCTTAGGCACAGATACGCAGTATTTT; CDR3 protein: CAISLGTDTQYF
clone size: few; D gene: TRBD2; J gene: TRBJ2-1; V gene: TRBV28; CDR3 DNA: TGTGCCAGCAGACGGACTAGCGGGAATGAGCAGTTCTTC; CDR3 protein: CASRRTSGNEQFF